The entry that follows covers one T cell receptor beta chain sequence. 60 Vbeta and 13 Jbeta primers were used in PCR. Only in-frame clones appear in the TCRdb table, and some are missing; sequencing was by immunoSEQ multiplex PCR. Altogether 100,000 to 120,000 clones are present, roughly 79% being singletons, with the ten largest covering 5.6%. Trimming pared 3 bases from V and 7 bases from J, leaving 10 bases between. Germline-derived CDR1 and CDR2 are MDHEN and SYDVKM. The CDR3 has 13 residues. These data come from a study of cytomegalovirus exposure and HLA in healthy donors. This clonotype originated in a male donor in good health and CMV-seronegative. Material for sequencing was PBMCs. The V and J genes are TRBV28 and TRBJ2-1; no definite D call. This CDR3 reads CASSFLDRNEQFF. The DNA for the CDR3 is TGTGCCAGCAGTTTTCTAGACCGGAATGAGCAGTTCTTC.